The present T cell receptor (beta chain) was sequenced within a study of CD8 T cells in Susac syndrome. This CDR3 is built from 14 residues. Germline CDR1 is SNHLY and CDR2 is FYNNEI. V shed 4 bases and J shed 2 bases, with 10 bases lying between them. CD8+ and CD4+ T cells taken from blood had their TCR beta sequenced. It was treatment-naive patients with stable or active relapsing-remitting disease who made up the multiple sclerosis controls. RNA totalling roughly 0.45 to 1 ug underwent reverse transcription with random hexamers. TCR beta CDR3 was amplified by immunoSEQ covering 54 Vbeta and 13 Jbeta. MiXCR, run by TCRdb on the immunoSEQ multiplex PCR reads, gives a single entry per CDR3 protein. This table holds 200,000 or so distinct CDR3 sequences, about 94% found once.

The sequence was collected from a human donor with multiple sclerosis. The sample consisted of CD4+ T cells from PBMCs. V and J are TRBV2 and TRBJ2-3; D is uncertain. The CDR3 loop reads CASSVERNTDTQYF. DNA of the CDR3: TGTGCCAGCAGTGTTGAAAGGAACACAGATACGCAGTATTTT. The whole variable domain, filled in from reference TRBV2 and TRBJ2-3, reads EPEVTQTPSHQVTQMGQEVILRCVPISNHLYFYWYRQILGQKVEFLVSFYNNEISEKSEIFDDQFSVERPDGSNFTLKIRSTKLEDSAMYFCASSVERNTDTQYFGPGTRLTVL.